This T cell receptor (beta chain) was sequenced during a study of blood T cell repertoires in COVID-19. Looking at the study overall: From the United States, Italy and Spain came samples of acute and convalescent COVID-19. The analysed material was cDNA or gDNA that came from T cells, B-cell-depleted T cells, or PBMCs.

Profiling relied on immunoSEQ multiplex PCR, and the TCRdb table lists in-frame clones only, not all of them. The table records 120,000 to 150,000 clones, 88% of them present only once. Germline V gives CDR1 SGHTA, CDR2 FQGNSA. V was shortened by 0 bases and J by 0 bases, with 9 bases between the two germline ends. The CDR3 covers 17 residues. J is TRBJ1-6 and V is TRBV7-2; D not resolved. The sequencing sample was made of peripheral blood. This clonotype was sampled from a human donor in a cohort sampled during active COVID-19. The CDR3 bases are TGTGCCAGCAGCTTAGCCCAAATTAGCTCCTATAATTCACCCCTCCACTTT. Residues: CASSLAQISSYNSPLHF.